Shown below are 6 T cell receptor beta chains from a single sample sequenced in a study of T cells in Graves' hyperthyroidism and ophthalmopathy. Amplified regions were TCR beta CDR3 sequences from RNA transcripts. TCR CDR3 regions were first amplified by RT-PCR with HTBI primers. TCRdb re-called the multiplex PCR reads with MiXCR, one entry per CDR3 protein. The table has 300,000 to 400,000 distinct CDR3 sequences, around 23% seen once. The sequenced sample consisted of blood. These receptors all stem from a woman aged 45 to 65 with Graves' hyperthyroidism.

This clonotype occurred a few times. The CDR3: CASSQVERVWETQYF. The CDR3 nucleotides are TGCGCCAGCAGCCAAGTTGAGCGGGTATGGGAGACCCAGTACTTC. V usage is TRBV4-1 and J usage is TRBJ2-5; possibly TRBD2 for D (6 bases). Looked up from germline, CDR1 is MGHRA and CDR2 is YSYEKL. Between the trimmed V and J ends, which lost 1 base and 5 bases, there was a span of 14 bases. CDR3 length: 15 amino acids.

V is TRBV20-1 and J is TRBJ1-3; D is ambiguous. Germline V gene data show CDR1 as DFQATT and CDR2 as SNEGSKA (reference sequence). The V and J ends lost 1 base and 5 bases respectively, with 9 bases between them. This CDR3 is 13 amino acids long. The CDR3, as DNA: TGCAGTGCTAGAGCCAAGGGAAGAAACACCATATATTTT. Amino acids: CSARAKGRNTIYF.

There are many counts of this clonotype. The CDR3 here is CSALTRYQETQYF. The CDR3 DNA sequence: TGCAGTGCTCTGACTAGGTACCAAGAGACCCAGTACTTC. The chain employs TRBV20-1 and TRBJ2-5, with D perhaps TRBD2 (6 bases). The CDR3 sequence is 13 residues long. CDR1 DFQATT and CDR2 SNEGSKA come from the germline V gene (reference sequence). Trimming took off 5 bases at V and 0 bases at J, with 10 bases between the two ends.

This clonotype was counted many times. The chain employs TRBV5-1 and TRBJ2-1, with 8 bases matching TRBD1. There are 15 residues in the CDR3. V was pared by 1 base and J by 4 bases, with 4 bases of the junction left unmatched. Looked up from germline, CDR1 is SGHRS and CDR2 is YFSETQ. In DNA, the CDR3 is TGCGCCAGCAGCTTGTCGGGACAGGAGTACAATGAGCAGTTCTTC. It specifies CASSLSGQEYNEQFF.

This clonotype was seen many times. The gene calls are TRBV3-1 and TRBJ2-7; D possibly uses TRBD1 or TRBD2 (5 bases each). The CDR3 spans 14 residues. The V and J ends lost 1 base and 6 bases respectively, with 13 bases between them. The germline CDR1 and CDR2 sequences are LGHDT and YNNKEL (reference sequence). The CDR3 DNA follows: TGTGCCAGCAGCCAAGCTAGGGGTGGAGGCGAGCAGTACTTC. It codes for CASSQARGGGEQYF.

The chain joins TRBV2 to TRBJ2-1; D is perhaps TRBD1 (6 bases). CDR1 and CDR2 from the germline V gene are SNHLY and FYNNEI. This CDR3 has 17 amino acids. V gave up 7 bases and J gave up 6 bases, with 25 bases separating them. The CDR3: CASTEYRVRHKSNEQFF. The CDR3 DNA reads TGTGCCAGCACCGAGTACAGGGTACGGCACAAGTCCAATGAGCAGTTCTTC.